Each of the 12 T cell receptor beta chains below was sequenced from the same sample in a study of T cell repertoires in cytomegalovirus infection. TCRdb itself ran the reads through MiXCR, one entry per CDR3 protein. In the table there are 450,000 to 600,000 distinct CDR3 sequences, roughly a third of which are singletons. No cognate antigen is known for these TCRs. The sequenced sample was cultured PBMCs, obtained from culture after CMV antigen stimulation. These receptors came from a human donor in good health (CMV status not recorded). Some clones in this sample may be carry-over from other donors' samples.

This clonotype was seen more than once but under ten times. The CDR3 sequence is CASSPGQINEKLFF. In DNA, the CDR3 is TGTGCCAGCAGCCCGGGACAGATAAATGAAAAACTGTTTTTT. J is TRBJ1-4 and V is TRBV5-4; 7 bases fit TRBD1. With 4 bases clipped from V and 5 bases from J, the junction kept 5 bases outside the gene matches. The CDR3 length is 14 residues. The germline gives CDR1 SGHNT, CDR2 YYREEE (reference sequence).

V is TRBV12-3 or TRBV12-4 and J is TRBJ2-2, with unresolved D. The V gene lost 4 bases and the J gene lost 1 base, with 13 bases spanning the gap. The length of the CDR3 is 16 residues. The CDR3: CASSSPRQKNTGELFF. In nucleotides, the CDR3 is TGTGCCAGCAGTTCCCCCCGGCAGAAGAACACCGGGGAGCTGTTTTTT.

In this sample, this clonotype turned up many times. This chain connects TRBV7-2 to TRBJ2-5; D is uncertain. V lost 1 base and J 5 bases, leaving 8 bases between the germline ends. CDR3 length: 13 residues. Germline CDR1 SGHTA, CDR2 FQGNSA. The CDR3 protein is CASSLDGSETQYF. Written as DNA, the CDR3 is TGTGCCAGCAGCTTAGATGGGTCGGAGACCCAGTACTTC.

CDR3 sequence reads: CASSPGTGATGELFF. As DNA, the CDR3 is TGTGCCAGCAGCCCCGGGACAGGGGCCACCGGGGAGCTGTTTTTT. V and J are TRBV11-2 and TRBJ2-2, with 10 bases aligning to TRBD1. V was pared by 5 bases and J by 4 bases, with 4 bases of the junction left unmatched. The CDR3 is 15 amino acids. Looked up from germline, CDR1 is SGHAT and CDR2 is FQNNGV.

The V call is TRBV20-1, the J call TRBJ2-6; D may be TRBD1 (6 bases). The germline V gene has CDR1 DFQATT and CDR2 SNEGSKA (reference sequence). V was trimmed by 2 bases and J by 0 bases, leaving 17 bases between them. This CDR3 contains 18 residues. CDR3 coding DNA: TGCAGTGCTAGAAAGGGAGCAGGGGCGCTCTCTGGGGCCAACGTCCTGACTTTC. Translating it yields CSARKGAGALSGANVLTF.

This clonotype was seen only a few times. The genes are TRBV19 and TRBJ1-5; weak D call: TRBD1 (5 bases). The germline V gene encodes CDR1 LNHDA and CDR2 SQIVND (reference sequence). Trimming shortened V by 5 bases and J by 0 bases, and 23 bases separated the two germline ends. CDR3 length: 19 amino acids. CDR3 region: CASSARQGTVLHSNQPQHF. DNA of the CDR3: TGTGCCAGTAGTGCCCGCCAAGGGACGGTACTTCATAGCAATCAGCCCCAGCATTTT.

The table lists this clonotype with a few counts. The V and J genes are TRBV5-1 and TRBJ2-3; D remains ambiguous. V dropped 3 bases and J dropped 7 bases, with 6 bases sitting between them. This CDR3 comprises 11 residues. The germline V gene encodes CDR1 SGHRS and CDR2 YFSETQ. Here the CDR3 reads CASSSLYTQYF. CDR3 sequence (DNA): TGCGCCAGCAGCTCACTTTATACGCAGTATTTT.

V gene TRBV27 combines with J gene TRBJ1-3, with TRBD1 identical over 8 bases. This CDR3 comprises 14 residues. The V and J ends lost 3 bases and 5 bases, in that order; junction bases with no gene match: 3. The germline V gene encodes CDR1 MNHEY and CDR2 SMNVEV (reference sequence). CDR3 nucleotide sequence: TGTGCCAGCAGTTTGACAGGGGAAAGAAACACCATATATTTT. Protein product: CASSLTGERNTIYF.

This clonotype was seen a handful of times. The J gene is TRBJ1-2, the V gene TRBV4-1, with D hard to call. This CDR3 contains 15 residues. Trimming removed 3 bases from V and 1 base from J, with 12 bases in between. Germline loops: CDR1 MGHRA, CDR2 YSYEKL. The CDR3 nucleotides read TGCGCCAGCAGCCAGGATCCAGCTTTTAACTATGGCTACACCTTC. It yields the protein CASSQDPAFNYGYTF.

This chain joins TRBV11-2 and TRBJ2-1, with TRBD2 matching over 7 bases. The V segment lost 5 bases and the J segment 5 bases; nucleotides outside the gene matches: 12. The germline gives CDR1 SGHAT, CDR2 FQNNGV. CDR3 length equals 16 residues. As DNA, the CDR3 is TGTGCCAGCAGCCGATCCGGGACTACTACTAACAATGAGCAGTTCTTC. This encodes CASSRSGTTTNNEQFF.

J is TRBJ1-6 and V is TRBV6-5; no reliable D call. CDR1 and CDR2 from the germline V gene are MNHEY and SVGAGI. This CDR3 has 15 residues. Between the trimmed V and J ends, which lost 0 bases and 5 bases, there was a span of 8 bases. The CDR3 coding sequence is TGTGCCAGCAGTTACTCGGGTGGGGATAATTCACCCCTCCACTTT. Residues: CASSYSGGDNSPLHF.

The chain combines TRBV6-2 or TRBV6-3 with TRBJ2-3, with D possibly TRBD2 on 6 matching bases. The CDR3 extends over 16 amino acids. V gave up 2 bases and J gave up 1 base, with 13 bases separating them. CDR1 is MNHEY and CDR2 is SVGEGT in the germline V gene. CDR3 nucleotide sequence: TGTGCCAGCAGTTACGGCTGGACTACCGGCACAGATACGCAGTATTTT. The encoded protein is CASSYGWTTGTDTQYF.